This T cell receptor (beta chain) stems from a study of shared clonotypes between healthy human individuals (dated by TCRdb to 2018 to 2020). For the wider study: The cohort included three men and a couple of women between 18 and 49 years of age. For each donor, CD4 naive and CD4 memory were each run on three plates, CD8 naive on two plates, and CD8 memory on one plate. To estimate repertoire size and how much clonotype sharing occurs between individuals, the study deeply sequenced the blood TCR repertoires of five healthy adults. Libraries were prepared and TCR repertoires were sequenced by different laboratories using diverse techniques, in order to increase sequencing depth and limit assay-specific biases. Leukapheresis yielded between about 0.94 and 8.9 billion PBMCs per donor.

The study at large found these results: Higher generation probabilities were observed for clonotypes shared by all four sorted-subset donors than for non-shared clonotypes. Approximately 4.8% of naive CD4, approximately 3.7% of naive CD8, 2.3% of memory CD4, and 0.35% to 0.4% of memory CD8 clonotypes were shared across four donors. Because the study included a small number of donors, the genetic and exposure-history diversity represented was limited. Even with the large sequencing depth, rarefaction of the sorted-subset datasets indicated that sequencing was incomplete. Sampling was restricted to blood, and TCR repertoires in tissues likely differ from the TCR repertoires found in blood. Pairwise subsampling indicated that sequencing depth was expected to affect the degree of clonotype sharing among donors. Naive subsets generally had larger estimated clonotype richness than memory subsets.

Measured from the cysteine to the phenylalanine, the CDR3 is 15 residues long. Only the CDR3 portion is preserved as DNA: 45 bases, with reading frame beginning at the first base. CDR1 and CDR2 are drawn from the germline V gene: SGHTA, FQGNSA. Trimming accounts for 4 bases at V and 7 bases at J, while the number of junction bases matched to no gene is 2. TCR CDR3 regions were amplified from genomic DNA by multiplex PCR using the deep immunoSEQ assay. Genomic DNA extracted from each cell subset was distributed evenly over all wells of several immunoSEQ 96-well plates, and each plate served as one replicate. For sorted subsets, each replicate PCR was loaded with roughly 200 ng genomic DNA, equivalent to 30,000 or so T cell genomes. Purified libraries were measured with a Qubit 3.0 fluorometer, size-checked on a Bioanalyzer 2100, and measured again with the KAPA Library Quantification kit. Each immunoSEQ 96-well plate was sequenced on its own single-read 150-cycle Illumina NextSeq 550 flow cell. The published analysis was carried out like this. Because only junctional sequences without quality scores were contained in the immunoSEQ output, filtering matching that applied to full-length reads could not be performed. Sequences were annotated with PyIR, a Python wrapper for IgBLAST v1.9, using IMGT germline references to assign V/J genes and CDR3. Reads were filtered out if the reads had weak V/J assignments (E-value above 1e-6), no CDR3, stop codons, out-of-frame junctions, or ambiguous translated residues. V3J clonotypes were defined as sequences sharing the same inferred V gene, J gene, and CDR3 amino acid sequence. The percentage overlap between two repertoires was calculated by dividing the number of shared unique clonotypes by the size of the smaller repertoire. Three approaches were used to assess repertoire richness: RTK rarefaction, the Chao1 estimator, and Recon v2.1 estimates of unobserved clonotypes. Generation probabilities were computed with OLGA for all TCRbeta clonotypes obtained by the gDNA method from several donors. In its TCRdb copy, this immuneACCESS table keeps in-frame sequences only and misses some clones. Where compared with another copy, unresolved V genes explain less than half of these, and the others have no known cause. That table supplies the V and J calls and clone size; D and trimming were determined from the DNA. For this sample there are millions of clones; over 85% appear just once. Jointly, the top ten make up 0.3% to 0.4% of the sample.

Healthy HIV-negative adults with no recently reported acute infections or vaccinations were included as donors. Every donor was a Caucasian adult living in Nashville, Tennessee, USA. Magnetic negative selection was used to enrich CD4+ T cells, after which naive cells were positively selected on CD45RA and the negative fraction became the memory subset. Blood was collected by leukapheresis, and PBMCs were isolated by Ficoll-Histopaque density gradient centrifugation and then cryopreserved in liquid nitrogen vapor phase. Analytical flow cytometry was used to check the purity and quantity of each magnetically sorted T cell population. Each sorted fraction had its genomic DNA isolated and then quantified by UV absorbance on a Nanodrop 2000c. To note about this clone: Its binding antigen is unknown. Base qualities are not at hand, and no much larger clone is one base apart.

This TCR was sampled from a man aged 18 to 30 in good health. Some clones in this sample may be carry-over from other donors' samples. The source material was naive CD4+ T cells from PBMCs. The cell subset or site label on this specimen signifies: CD45RA+ positively selected. The chain links TRBV7-2 with TRBJ2-1, with TRBD2 identical over 15 junction bases. The DNA is TGTGCCAGCAGCTGGGGACTAGCGGGAGGAAATGAGCAGTTCTTC. It specifies CASSWGLAGGNEQFF.